The 30 T cell receptor beta chains presented below share a single source sample, sequenced in a study of blood T cells in healthy people across ages. A second about 6 to 11 cycle PCR used barcoded and J-beta primers. TCRdb ran MiXCR on the 5' RACE reads and lists one entry per CDR3 protein. The data contain hundreds of thousands of distinct CDR3 sequences, roughly 56% of them seen just once; the ten biggest clones take up 20% to 30%. The specimen sequenced was blood. The receptors derive from a man between 35 and 55 years old in good health.

This rearrangement joins TRBV18 to TRBJ2-2, with a possible D match to TRBD1 (6 bases). CDR1 and CDR2 from the germline V gene are KGHSH and LQKENI. The V end lost 1 base, the J end lost 4 bases, and 10 bases lay between the germline ends. The CDR3 is made up of 15 amino acids. CDR3 nucleotides: TGTGCCAGCTCACCACTACAGGGTCCCACCGGGGAGCTGTTTTTT. Encoded protein: CASSPLQGPTGELFF.

The chain uses TRBV4-1 and TRBJ2-6; D is uncertain. Trimming took off 1 base at V and 4 bases at J, with 8 bases between the two ends. Germline CDR1 is MGHRA and CDR2 is YSYEKL. This CDR3 is 15 amino acids long. The CDR3 here is CASSQALGGANVLTF. CDR3 sequence (DNA): TGCGCCAGCAGCCAAGCCCTTGGGGGGGCCAACGTCCTGACTTTC.

A remark on this clonotype: An end of the junction does not agree with germline; a read error may underlie this. The chain is built from TRBV29-1 and TRBJ2-5, with 7 bases identical to TRBD1. Germline loops: CDR1 SQVTM, CDR2 ANQGSEA. This CDR3 contains 14 residues. The CDR3 loop is CSVQGGRNQETRYF. The CDR3 DNA reads TGCAGCGTGCAAGGGGGCCGGAACCAAGAGACCCGGTACTTC. Based on the CDR3 plus reference TRBV29-1 and TRBJ2-5, the full variable domain is SAVISQKPSRDICQRGTSLTIQCQVDSQVTMMFWYRQQPGQSLTLIATANQGSEATYESGFVIDKFPISRPNLTFSTLTVSNMSPEDSSIYLCSVQGGRNQETRYFGPGTRLLVL.

The chain couples TRBV29-1 to TRBJ1-2; possibly TRBD1 for D (6 bases). CDR1 is SQVTM and CDR2 is ANQGSEA in the germline V gene. The CDR3 spans 13 residues. V was clipped by 4 bases and J by 4 bases, with 13 bases between them. CDR3 amino acids: CSVGGGVGYGYTF. The DNA of the CDR3 is TGCAGCGTTGGAGGGGGTGTAGGCTATGGCTACACCTTC.

There are many counts of this clonotype. This rearrangement joins TRBV7-2 to TRBJ2-7, with 11 bases fitting TRBD2. With V trimmed by 1 base and J by 5 bases, 4 bases remained unmatched. The CDR3 extends over 15 amino acids. Germline lookup yields CDR1 SGHTA and CDR2 FQGNSA. Here the CDR3 DNA reads TGTGCCAGCAGCTTAGGTAGCGGGAGGGCCGACGAGCAGTACTTC. This codes for CASSLGSGRADEQYF.

In its sample, this clonotype was seen a few times. The CDR3 protein is CATRTNNEQFF. The CDR3 DNA sequence: TGTGCCACCAGGACGAACAATGAGCAGTTCTTC. The genes are TRBV24-1 and TRBJ2-1; unclear D gene. The CDR3 extends over 11 amino acids. Germline V CDR1 and CDR2: KGHDR, SFDVKD. With 7 bases removed from V and 5 bases from J, the gap between germline ends came to 5 bases.

The chain employs TRBV29-1 and TRBJ2-1; 13 bases align to TRBD2. Germline-derived CDR1 and CDR2 are SQVTM and ANQGSEA. CDR3 length: 12 amino acids. V trimming: 3 bases; J trimming: 13 bases; junction bases outside the gene matches: 3. For the CDR3, the DNA is TGCAGCGTTGAGATGGGACTAGCGGGACAGTTCTTC. This gives the protein CSVEMGLAGQFF.

The chain joins TRBV27 to TRBJ1-5; D call uncertain. The CDR3 is 14 residues long. Germline V gives CDR1 MNHEY, CDR2 SMNVEV (reference sequence). Trimming took 2 bases from V and 4 from J, leaving 9 bases between them. As DNA, the CDR3 is TGTGCCAGCAGTTTAAGCAGAACTAATCAGCCCCAGCATTTT. Encoded protein: CASSLSRTNQPQHF.

This chain connects TRBV12-3 or TRBV12-4 to TRBJ2-3; D could derive from TRBD1 or TRBD2 (5 bases each). This CDR3 spans 13 amino acids. The CDR3 reads CAQLGERTDTQYF. The CDR3 DNA follows: TGTGCGCAACTAGGGGAACGCACAGATACGCAGTATTTT.

This clonotype was detected ten times or more. V usage is TRBV14 and J usage is TRBJ2-3, with D uncertain. The CDR3 is 14 amino acids. Germline CDR1 and CDR2: SGHDN and FVKESK. V was clipped by 1 base and J by 2 bases, with 7 bases between them. CDR3 residues: CASSQGLSTDTQYF. CDR3 DNA: TGTGCCAGCAGCCAAGGACTGTCCACAGATACGCAGTATTTT.

CDR3 DNA: TGTGCCAGCAGCCCCACTAGCGCCCAGACCTACAATGAGCAGTTCTTC. It encodes CASSPTSAQTYNEQFF. The chain couples TRBV7-9 to TRBJ2-1, with 7 nucleotides matching TRBD2. CDR3 size: 16 residues. Germline V gene data show CDR1 as SEHNR and CDR2 as FQNEAQ (reference sequence). The trim removed 5 bases at V and 2 bases at J, leaving 9 bases unmatched.

This clonotype was picked up a small number of times. The gene calls are TRBV12-3 or TRBV12-4 and TRBJ1-1; 7 bases map to TRBD1. CDR3 size: 13 residues. V shed 7 bases and J 4 bases; nucleotides not matched to a gene: 6. CDR3 region: CASIRNRGTEAFF. Here the CDR3 DNA reads TGTGCCAGCATCCGTAACAGGGGCACTGAAGCTTTCTTT.

The chain uses TRBV5-6 and TRBJ1-1; D gene unclear. The CDR3 contains 11 residues. Trimming removed 6 bases from V and 7 bases from J, with 10 bases in between. Germline lookup yields CDR1 SGHDT and CDR2 YYEEEE. In nucleotides, the CDR3 is TGTGCCAGCATCTCGGACGGTGAAGCTTTCTTT. It codes for CASISDGEAFF.

This sequence joins TRBV20-1 and TRBJ2-5; 8 bases map to TRBD2. J was trimmed by 5 bases and V by 1 base; bases with no gene match: 12. CDR3 length: 16 residues. The germline gives CDR1 DFQATT, CDR2 SNEGSKA (reference sequence). CDR3: CSARVSVVRGGETQYF. CDR3 DNA sequence: TGCAGTGCTAGAGTCTCCGTGGTTCGCGGGGGGGAGACCCAGTACTTC.

The rearrangement links TRBV7-8 to TRBJ2-2; TRBD2 matches at 7 bases. J lost 5 bases, V lost 5 bases, and 8 bases had no gene match. The CDR3 is 15 residues long. Germline CDR1 and CDR2: SGHVS and FQNEAQ. The chain's CDR3 is CASSPTSDLTGELFF. DNA of the CDR3: TGTGCCAGCAGCCCCACTAGCGATCTAACCGGGGAGCTGTTTTTT.

This chain uses TRBV10-3 with TRBJ2-7; TRBD2 matches at 8 bases. The CDR3 is 14 residues long. Trimming cost V 5 bases and J 5 bases; bases outside gene matches: 8. Germline V lookup: CDR1 ENHRY, CDR2 SYGVKD. In DNA form, the CDR3 reads TGTGCCATCAGTCCTTCGAGCGGGAGCGACGAGCAGTACTTC. Translating gives CAISPSSGSDEQYF.

The J gene is TRBJ2-7, the V gene TRBV7-9, with D maybe TRBD2 (5 bases). Trimming left V 4 bases short and J 5 bases short, with 9 bases between. The CDR3 length is 12 residues. The germline CDR1 and CDR2 sequences are SEHNR and FQNEAQ (reference sequence). CDR3 coding DNA: TGTGCCAGCAGCTCGCTAGCTCACGAGCAGTACTTC. It translates to CASSSLAHEQYF.

The sample holds a few counts of this clonotype. V usage is TRBV4-2 and J usage is TRBJ2-7, with D unresolved. The CDR3 is 14 amino acids. The germline CDR1 and CDR2 sequences are LGHNA and YNFKEQ. V shed 0 bases and J shed 0 bases, with 6 bases lying between them. The CDR3 spells CASSQEVSSYEQYF. CDR3 nucleotide sequence: TGTGCCAGCAGCCAAGAGGTGAGCTCCTACGAGCAGTACTTC.

About this clonotype: A junction boundary mismatches the germline segment, possibly from a read error. V usage is TRBV9 and J usage is TRBJ1-1; possible D gene TRBD1, 5 bases. CDR1 is SGDLS and CDR2 is YYNGEE in the germline V gene. This CDR3 has 16 amino acids. CDR3: CASSPLSGGGNPEAFF. As DNA, the CDR3 is TGTGCCAGCAGCCCTCTCTCGGGGGGAGGGAACCCTGAAGCTTTCTTT.

V gene TRBV3-1 combines with J gene TRBJ2-7; 8 nucleotides agree with TRBD2. The CDR3 runs 14 residues. V shed 4 bases, J shed 1 base, and the junction held 3 bases outside the gene matches. Per germline, CDR1 LGHDT and CDR2 YNNKEL (reference sequence). For the CDR3, the DNA is TGTGCCAGCAGCCCGCGGGGGGCGTCCTACGAGCAGTACTTC. This codes for CASSPRGASYEQYF.

The rearrangement links TRBV5-1 to TRBJ2-3, with 14 bases aligning to TRBD2. V trimming: 6 bases; J trimming: 2 bases; junction bases outside the gene matches: 5. Germline V gene data show CDR1 as SGHRS and CDR2 as YFSETQ. CDR3 length: 16 residues. CDR3: CASTSGLAGDTDTQYF. CDR3 DNA: TGCGCCAGCACCTCGGGACTAGCGGGGGACACAGATACGCAGTATTTT.

J is TRBJ2-7 and V is TRBV9; a weak D match, TRBD2 (5 bases). The germline CDR1 and CDR2 sequences are SGDLS and YYNGEE. CDR3 length: 13 amino acids. V lost 2 bases, J lost 6 bases, and 12 bases lay in between. CDR3: CASSVEFRGEQYF. The CDR3 DNA follows: TGTGCCAGCAGCGTCGAATTCCGGGGCGAGCAGTACTTC. Complete variable domain (other parts from reference TRBV9 and TRBJ2-7): DSGVTQTPKHLITATGQRVTLRCSPRSGDLSVYWYQQSLDQGLQFLIQYYNGEERAKGNILERFSAQQFPDLHSELNLSSLELGDSALYFCASSVEFRGEQYFGPGTRLTVT.

This clonotype occurred a few times. J is TRBJ1-5 and V is TRBV6-2 or TRBV6-3; maybe TRBD1 (5 bases). Germline loops: CDR1 MNHEY, CDR2 SVGEGT. The CDR3 contains 18 residues. V lost 4 bases and J 7 bases, leaving 26 bases between the germline ends. The CDR3, as DNA: TGTGCCAGCAGTTCCCGACTGGACGGAGGGGATTTGAGGCAGCCCCAGCATTTT. It encodes CASSSRLDGGDLRQPQHF.

The V gene is TRBV6-4, the J gene TRBJ1-1, with D perhaps TRBD1 (6 bases). This CDR3 is 13 amino acids long. Germline V gene lookup returns CDR1 MRHNA and CDR2 SNTAGT. Trimming cost V 3 bases and J 5 bases, with 10 bases left between them. The CDR3 is CASSEARGTEAFF. The CDR3 DNA reads as TGTGCCAGCAGTGAGGCGAGGGGGACTGAAGCTTTCTTT.

CDR3 protein: CASSGRDSFLAKNIQYF. As DNA, the CDR3 is TGTGCCAGCAGCGGACGGGACAGTTTCCTAGCCAAAAACATTCAGTACTTC. The chain uses TRBV5-6 and TRBJ2-4; 7 nucleotides agree with TRBD1. In germline, CDR1 is SGHDT, CDR2 YYEEEE. V shed 4 bases and J 0 bases; nucleotides not matched to a gene: 10. The CDR3 runs to 17 residues.

This rearrangement joins TRBV14 to TRBJ1-1, with a tentative D call TRBD1 (5 bases). The length of the CDR3 is 17 residues. Germline V gene data show CDR1 as SGHDN and CDR2 as FVKESK. V was clipped by 3 bases and J by 0 bases, with 17 bases between them. CDR3 sequence (DNA): TGTGCCAGCAGCCAGAGACTAGCCGGGACCTTGAACACTGAAGCTTTCTTT. Protein: CASSQRLAGTLNTEAFF.

This clonotype was recorded a few times. CDR3 protein: CASSQARTAPQFF. The DNA of the CDR3 is TGTGCCAGCAGCCAAGCCCGGACAGCCCCGCAGTTCTTC. This chain joins TRBV14 and TRBJ2-1, with D perhaps matching TRBD1 (6 bases). CDR3 length equals 13 residues. V gave up 1 base and J gave up 12 bases, with 13 bases separating them. Per the germline V gene, CDR1 is SGHDN and CDR2 is FVKESK.

This clonotype has a handful of counts. The chain combines TRBV2 with TRBJ2-5, with TRBD1 matching over 10 bases. J gave up 4 bases and V 4 bases, and 3 bases lay outside the gene matches. From germline, CDR1 is SNHLY and CDR2 FYNNEI. This CDR3 comprises 14 residues. CDR3 loop: CASSGDRGGETQYF. As DNA, the CDR3 is TGTGCCAGCAGTGGGGACAGGGGAGGAGAGACCCAGTACTTC.

There are many counts of this clonotype. The chain is built from TRBV29-1 and TRBJ2-1, with TRBD1 identical over 7 bases. Trimming took 4 bases from V and 4 from J; bases not matched to a gene: 4. The length of the CDR3 is 13 residues. CDR1 and CDR2 from the germline V gene are SQVTM and ANQGSEA. CDR3 sequence (DNA): TGCAGCGTTGGGGGGACAGCGTACAATGAGCAGTTCTTC. Translated, it gives CSVGGTAYNEQFF.

The J gene is TRBJ1-5, the V gene TRBV3-1; 9 nucleotides align to TRBD1. Germline V gene sequence: CDR1 LGHDT, CDR2 YNNKEL (reference sequence). CDR3 size: 17 residues. The ends lost 2 bases at V and 1 base at J; junction bases unmatched: 6. This CDR3 reads CASSQSGTGSSNQPQHF. The CDR3, as DNA: TGTGCCAGCAGCCAATCCGGGACAGGGAGCAGCAATCAGCCCCAGCATTTT.